This T cell receptor beta chain was identified in a study of siplizumab effects on memory and regulatory T cells. Clones were sequenced by immunoSEQ multiplex PCR, and TCRdb holds only the in-frame ones, with some missing. The sample lists around 65,000 clones, approximately 79% seen once, with about 0.42% in the top ten. With 4 bases removed from V and 1 base from J, the gap between germline ends came to 8 bases. Germline V gives CDR1 MNHEY, CDR2 SMNVEV (reference sequence). The CDR3 spans 15 residues. Study observations and caveats: Proliferating clones, CD4+ or CD8+, lacked an assignable naive or memory phenotype in roughly 75-97% of cases. The drug siplizumab significantly decreased the alloreactive sequences that could be traced to unstimulated CD4+ memory cells. Both greater diversity than memory cells and a major contribution to the alloresponse seemed to characterize naive T cells.

This clone showed up just once. The target antigen is unknown. Input material: memory CD4+ T cells sorted from blood. The TCR originated in a human donor in good health. J is TRBJ2-6 and V is TRBV27; D is perhaps TRBD1 (5 bases). The CDR3 bases are TGTGCCAGCAGTTCTCAGGGATCTGGGGCCAACGTCCTGACTTTC. Its translation: CASSSQGSGANVLTF.